This T cell receptor (beta chain) is from a study of cytomegalovirus exposure and HLA in healthy donors. Study results and limitations: Most TCR beta V segments were productive about 90% or about 30% of the time in an earlier analysis. The study designated fewer than 200 TCR beta chains cytomegalovirus-associated. 87-base-pair reads could not separate some V segments, including TRBV6-2 and TRBV6-3.

This cohort consisted of healthy bone marrow donors. Trimming took 1 base from V and 0 from J, leaving 7 bases between them. From germline, CDR1 is SEHNR and CDR2 FQNEAQ (reference sequence). CDR3 length: 15 residues. Worth noting for this clone: The antigen remains undetermined.

PCR used 60 Vbeta primers and 13 Jbeta primers. This table comes from immunoSEQ multiplex PCR, and its TCRdb copy is limited to in-frame clones, with some not included. The sample contains under 250,000 clones, more than 75% of which appear only once. The sequenced material came from PBMCs. This receptor was taken from a human donor in good health. The V and J genes are TRBV7-9 and TRBJ1-3; no clear D gene. Written as DNA, the CDR3 is TGTGCCAGCAGCTTAGAAACAGACTCTGGAAACACCATATATTTT. Residues: CASSLETDSGNTIYF.